The source of this T cell receptor (beta chain) is a study of blood T cells in healthy people across ages. Study observations and caveats: Age brought a roughly linear fall in TCR beta diversity measured per million T cells. The donors' CMV status was not determined, possibly confounding changes in expanded clonotypes.

The CDR3 extends over 13 amino acids. Trimming removed 4 bases at V and 5 bases at J, with 8 bases between. Germline V lookup: CDR1 KGHDR, CDR2 SFDVKD. The individuals who served as donors were healthy Caucasians living in Russia, aged about 6 to 100. Isolation per sample recovered at least 6 million PBMCs. The authors ran a second PCR of about 6 to 11 cycles using a sample-barcoded 5' primer and a J-beta primer mix. TCRdb redid the calling of the 5' RACE reads with MiXCR, one entry per CDR3 protein. The sample lists around 1.1 million distinct CDR3 sequences, less than 45% occurring once. In its sample, this clonotype was seen a few times. Its specificity is not known.

Sequenced input: blood. This rearrangement joins TRBV24-1 to TRBJ1-5; D gene unclear. This receptor was taken from a man aged 18-30 years in good health. Here the CDR3 reads CATSDSNYQPQHF. CDR3 sequence (DNA): TGTGCCACCAGTGACAGTAACTATCAGCCCCAGCATTTT.